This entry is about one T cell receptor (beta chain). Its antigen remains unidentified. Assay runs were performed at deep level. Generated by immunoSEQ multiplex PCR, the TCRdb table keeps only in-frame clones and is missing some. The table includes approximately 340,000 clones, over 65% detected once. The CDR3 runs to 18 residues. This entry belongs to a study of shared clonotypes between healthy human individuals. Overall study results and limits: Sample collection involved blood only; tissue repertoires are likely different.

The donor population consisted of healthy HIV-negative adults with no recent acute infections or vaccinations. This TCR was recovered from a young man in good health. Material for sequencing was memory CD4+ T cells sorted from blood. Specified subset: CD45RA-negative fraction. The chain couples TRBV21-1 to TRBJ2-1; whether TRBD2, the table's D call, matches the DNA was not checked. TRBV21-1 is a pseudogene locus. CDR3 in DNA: TGTGCCAGCAGCAAAGATTTGGTTCGGCAGGAGGGCTACAATGAGCAGTTCTTC. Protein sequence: CASSKDLVRQEGYNEQFF.